This passage covers 25 T cell receptor beta chains from one sample sequenced in a study of cytomegalovirus exposure and HLA in healthy donors. Use of 60 Vbeta and 13 Jbeta primers characterized the PCR. Produced via immunoSEQ multiplex PCR; TCRdb's table is partial and in-frame only. Counted here are 170,000 or so clones, roughly 70% occurring once; the ten biggest clones make up 2.5% to 3.5%. The sample consisted of PBMCs. The receptor set was obtained from a male donor in good health and CMV-seronegative.

This clone was seen more than once but under ten times. The CDR3 spells CTSTGTSGGVRDEQFF. The CDR3 coding sequence is TGTACCAGCACCGGGACTAGCGGGGGGGTGAGGGATGAGCAGTTCTTC. The rearrangement joins TRBV12-5 to TRBJ2-1; 16 nucleotides agree with TRBD2. The germline V gene encodes CDR1 LGHNT and CDR2 FRNRAP. The CDR3 is 16 amino acids. Together with reference TRBV12-5 and TRBJ2-1, the CDR3 gives the full variable domain: DARVTQTPRHKVTEMGQEVTMRCQPILGHNTVFWYRQTMMQGLELLAYFRNRAPLDDSGMPKDRFSAEMPDATLATLKIQPSEPRDSAVYFCTSTGTSGGVRDEQFFGPGTRLTVL.

In its sample, this clone was seen a few times. The V gene is TRBV7-9, the J gene TRBJ2-1, with 7 bases aligning to TRBD1. With V trimmed by 2 bases and J by 0 bases, 4 bases remained unmatched. Germline V gives CDR1 SEHNR, CDR2 FQNEAQ (reference sequence). The CDR3 has 16 residues. The CDR3: CASSLFRGSSYNEQFF. The CDR3 region has the DNA TGTGCCAGCAGCTTATTCAGGGGGAGCTCCTACAATGAGCAGTTCTTC.

This chain links TRBV30 with TRBJ2-1; tentatively, D is TRBD2 (5 bases). Germline CDR1 reads GTSNPN; CDR2 reads SVGIG (reference sequence). V lost 3 bases and J lost 6, with 18 bases in between. This CDR3 is built from 15 residues. CDR3 in DNA: TGTGCCTGGAGGAGGGAAGGACCACCCCTCAATGAGCAGTTCTTC. It encodes CAWRREGPPLNEQFF.

This chain joins TRBV11-1 and TRBJ2-7; 7 bases are shared with TRBD2. The ends lost 6 bases at V and 0 bases at J; junction bases unmatched: 8. This CDR3 contains 15 residues. Germline values: CDR1 SGHAT, CDR2 FQDESV (reference sequence). DNA for the CDR3: TGTGCCAGCAGGCCCACGCGGGGGACCTCCTACGAGCAGTACTTC. Translating gives CASRPTRGTSYEQYF.

This chain links TRBV19 with TRBJ2-6; 7 nucleotides match TRBD2. Per germline, CDR1 LNHDA and CDR2 SQIVND (reference sequence). V lost 3 bases and J lost 0; bases outside the gene matches: 8. The CDR3 runs to 18 residues. The CDR3 nucleotides read TGTGCCAGTAGTATGGGTAGCGGGCGTTACTCTGGGGCCAACGTCCTGACTTTC. Translated, it gives CASSMGSGRYSGANVLTF.

This chain joins TRBV9 and TRBJ2-1; TRBD2 might be the D (5 bases). This CDR3 has 15 amino acids. The V and J ends lost 0 bases and 6 bases respectively, with 13 bases between them. The germline CDR1 and CDR2 sequences are SGDLS and YYNGEE. CDR3 loop: CASSVVGVGSNEQFF. For the CDR3, the DNA is TGTGCCAGCAGCGTAGTGGGAGTTGGGAGCAATGAGCAGTTCTTC.

This clone was seen a handful of times. The rearrangement uses TRBV6-5 and TRBJ2-1; 8 bases are shared with TRBD1. CDR1 is MNHEY, CDR2 SVGAGI, per germline. J gave up 1 base and V 7 bases, and 6 bases lay outside the gene matches. The CDR3 length is 15 residues. The chain's CDR3 is CASKETGASYNEQFF. The DNA for the CDR3 is TGTGCCAGCAAAGAGACAGGGGCTTCCTACAATGAGCAGTTCTTC.

The chain recombines TRBV6-1 with TRBJ1-6; TRBD1 agrees at 8 bases. Per the germline V gene, CDR1 is MNHNS and CDR2 is SASEGT. The CDR3 runs 14 residues. V lost 6 bases and J lost 7; bases outside the gene matches: 5. CDR3 nucleotides: TGTGCCAGCAGGGACAGGGAATTAAATTCACCCCTCCACTTT. Its protein is CASRDRELNSPLHF.

The CDR3 DNA is TGTGCCAGCAGTCCCTCAGACAGCCTGCCCCGAGAGACCCAGTACTTC. This translates into CASSPSDSLPRETQYF. The chain uses TRBV27 and TRBJ2-5, with D possibly TRBD1 on 5 matching bases. The V gene's germline CDR1 is MNHEY and CDR2 SMNVEV (reference sequence). CDR3 length: 16 amino acids. V was shortened by 5 bases and J by 4 bases, with 20 bases between the two germline ends.

The rearrangement joins TRBV30 to TRBJ1-2; no clear D. Deletions cut 0 bases from V and 8 bases from J, with 10 bases between. The CDR3 runs to 12 residues. Germline CDR1 GTSNPN, CDR2 SVGIG (reference sequence). CDR3 protein: CAWSVNNEGYTF. CDR3 nucleotides: TGTGCCTGGAGTGTAAACAACGAAGGCTACACCTTC.

This chain joins TRBV4-1 and TRBJ2-1; TRBD2 matches 11 bases. Germline-derived CDR1 and CDR2 are MGHRA and YSYEKL. V trimming: 4 bases; J trimming: 9 bases; junction bases outside the gene matches: 11. The CDR3 length is 16 residues. CDR3 bases: TGCGCCAGCAGCCCGAGGTTAGCGGGAGGGCCTGGTGAGCAGTTCTTC. It specifies CASSPRLAGGPGEQFF.

In this sample, this clone turned up a few times. The CDR3 loop is CAISEMTTAEQYF. CDR3 nucleotides: TGTGCCATCAGTGAGATGACTACAGCGGAGCAGTACTTC. V is TRBV10-3 and J is TRBJ2-7; TRBD2 is a possible D gene (5 bases). CDR1 is ENHRY, CDR2 SYGVKD, per germline. CDR3 length equals 13 residues. V lost 2 bases and J lost 7, with 12 bases in between.

The gene calls are TRBV2 and TRBJ2-7; 7 positions match TRBD1. The CDR3 loop spans 16 amino acids. Germline CDR1 is SNHLY and CDR2 is FYNNEI. V lost 7 bases, J lost 2 bases, and 14 bases stayed unmatched. The DNA for the CDR3 is TGTGCCAGCAAAGGGACAGCTACCCACTATCCCTACGAGCAGTACTTC. Protein: CASKGTATHYPYEQYF.

This sequence joins TRBV7-9 and TRBJ2-1, with a weak D call TRBD2 (5 bases). The germline V gene encodes CDR1 SEHNR and CDR2 FQNEAQ (reference sequence). Trimming pared 5 bases from V and 0 bases from J, leaving 17 bases between. This CDR3 has 17 residues. The CDR3 reads CASSDLSVPSSYNEQFF. CDR3 bases: TGTGCCAGCAGCGACCTTAGCGTTCCGAGCTCCTACAATGAGCAGTTCTTC.

V gene TRBV30 combines with J gene TRBJ2-5; the D gene is possibly TRBD1 (5 bases). Per the germline V gene, CDR1 is GTSNPN and CDR2 is SVGIG (reference sequence). Deletions cut 0 bases from V and 4 bases from J, with 15 bases between. This CDR3 contains 15 residues. The CDR3 DNA sequence: TGTGCCTGGAGTGTATTCCAGGGAATCGGAGAGACCCAGTACTTC. Translating it yields CAWSVFQGIGETQYF.

The chain employs TRBV4-1 and TRBJ1-5; D uncertain. CDR3 length equals 17 residues. Germline assignment: CDR1 MGHRA and CDR2 YSYEKL. V lost 0 bases and J 0 bases, leaving 12 bases between the germline ends. The CDR3 DNA reads as TGCGCCAGCAGCCAAGATCAGCCCGGACTTAGCAATCAGCCCCAGCATTTT. This sequence encodes CASSQDQPGLSNQPQHF.

The rearrangement joins TRBV6-6 to TRBJ2-7; 7 nucleotides agree with TRBD2. This CDR3 has 13 amino acids. Germline V gives CDR1 MNHNY, CDR2 SVGAGI (reference sequence). V shed 7 bases and J 2 bases; nucleotides not matched to a gene: 5. The CDR3 DNA reads TGTGCCAGCATTCGGGAGGCCCCCTACGAGCAGTACTTC. Translating gives CASIREAPYEQYF.

The rearrangement joins TRBV7-7 to TRBJ1-1; TRBD1 agrees at 10 bases. Germline lookup yields CDR1 SSHAT and CDR2 FNYEAQ (reference sequence). V was pared by 2 bases and J by 3 bases, with 3 bases of the junction left unmatched. The CDR3 runs to 15 residues. As DNA, the CDR3 is TGTGCCAGCAGCTTACTTGGACAGGGGGACACTGAAGCTTTCTTT. It encodes CASSLLGQGDTEAFF.

V usage is TRBV28 and J usage is TRBJ2-6; perhaps TRBD1 as D (6 bases). CDR1 MDHEN and CDR2 SYDVKM come from the germline V gene. Trimming left V 8 bases short and J 2 bases short, with 16 bases between. This CDR3 spans 16 amino acids. The CDR3 coding sequence is TGTGCCAGCGGCGGCAGGGGAGTAGCTGGGGCCAACGTCCTGACTTTC. It specifies CASGGRGVAGANVLTF.

V usage is TRBV9 and J usage is TRBJ2-7; D is unclear. Trimming took 0 bases from V and 5 from J, leaving 9 bases between them. This CDR3 has 13 residues. Germline lookup yields CDR1 SGDLS and CDR2 YYNGEE. CDR3 amino acids: CASSVVSGHEQYF. CDR3 sequence (DNA): TGTGCCAGCAGCGTAGTGTCTGGGCACGAGCAGTACTTC. The full variable domain, with the rest looked up from reference TRBV9 and TRBJ2-7, is DSGVTQTPKHLITATGQRVTLRCSPRSGDLSVYWYQQSLDQGLQFLIQYYNGEERAKGNILERFSAQQFPDLHSELNLSSLELGDSALYFCASSVVSGHEQYFGPGTRLTVT.

The rearrangement links TRBV19 to TRBJ2-1, with D perhaps TRBD2 (7 bases). Germline V CDR1 and CDR2: LNHDA, SQIVND (reference sequence). CDR3 length: 13 residues. CDR3 amino acids: CGTTEGGAGEQFF. For the CDR3, the DNA is TGTGGGACCACTGAAGGGGGGGCAGGTGAGCAGTTCTTC. The variable domain in full, completed from reference TRBV19 and TRBJ2-1, reads DGGITQSPKYLFRKEGQNVTLSCEQNLNHDAMYWYRQDPGQGLRLIYYSQIVNDFQKGDIAEGYSVSREKKESFPLTVTSAQKNPTAFYLCGTTEGGAGEQFFGPGTRLTVL.

This chain connects TRBV28 to TRBJ1-3; 7 nucleotides align to TRBD1. V lost 2 bases, J lost 5 bases, and 6 bases stayed unmatched. From germline, CDR1 is MDHEN and CDR2 SYDVKM. There are 15 residues in the CDR3. CDR3 protein: CASSLQGEVRNTIYF. In DNA, the CDR3 is TGTGCCAGCAGTTTACAGGGGGAGGTTAGAAACACCATATATTTT.

This clone was detected a few times. This rearrangement joins TRBV7-3 to TRBJ2-7; TRBD1 matches 7 bases. V shed 3 bases and J 6 bases; nucleotides not matched to a gene: 5. In germline, CDR1 is SGHTA, CDR2 FQGTGA. The CDR3 consists of 13 residues. DNA for the CDR3: TGTGCCAGCAGCTTGTACTCAGGGGGCGAGCAGTACTTC. Its translation is CASSLYSGGEQYF. The full variable domain, its missing parts supplied by reference TRBV7-3 and TRBJ2-7, is GAGVSQTPSNKVTEKGKYVELRCDPISGHTALYWYRQSLGQGPEFLIYFQGTGAADDSGLPNDRFFAVRPEGSVSTLKIQRTERGDSAVYLCASSLYSGGEQYFGPGTRLTVT.

This clone was counted between two and nine times. One end of the junction fails to match germline, which may point to a read error. This chain joins TRBV6-6 and TRBJ2-1; D gene unclear. This CDR3 is 15 amino acids long. Germline V gene lookup returns CDR1 MNHNY and CDR2 SVGAGI (reference sequence). As DNA, the CDR3 is TGTGCCATCAGTTCCGGCCGTGTCGCGGAGAATGAGCAGTTCTTC. Translating it yields CAISSGRVAENEQFF.

This clone was counted a few times. This chain uses TRBV9 with TRBJ2-1; 11 bases align to TRBD2. The V and J ends lost 2 bases and 6 bases, in that order; junction bases with no gene match: 4. The CDR3 consists of 15 residues. From germline, CDR1 is SGDLS and CDR2 YYNGEE. The CDR3 DNA is TGTGCCAGCAGCGTTAGCGGGGGGGCCCCCAATGAGCAGTTCTTC. Translated, it gives CASSVSGGAPNEQFF.